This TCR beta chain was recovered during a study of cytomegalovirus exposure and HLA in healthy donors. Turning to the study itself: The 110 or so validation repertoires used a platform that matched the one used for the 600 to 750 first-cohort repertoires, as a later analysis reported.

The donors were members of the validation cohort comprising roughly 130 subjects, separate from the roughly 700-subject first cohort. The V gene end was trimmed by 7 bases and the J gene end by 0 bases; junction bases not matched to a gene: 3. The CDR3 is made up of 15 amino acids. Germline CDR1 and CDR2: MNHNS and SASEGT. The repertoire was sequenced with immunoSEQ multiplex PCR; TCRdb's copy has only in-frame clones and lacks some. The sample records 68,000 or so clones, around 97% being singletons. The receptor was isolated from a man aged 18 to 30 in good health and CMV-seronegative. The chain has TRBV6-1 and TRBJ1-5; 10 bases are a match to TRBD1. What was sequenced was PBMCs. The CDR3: CASIRQGASNQPQHF. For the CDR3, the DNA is TGTGCCAGCATTCGACAGGGGGCTAGCAATCAGCCCCAGCATTTT.